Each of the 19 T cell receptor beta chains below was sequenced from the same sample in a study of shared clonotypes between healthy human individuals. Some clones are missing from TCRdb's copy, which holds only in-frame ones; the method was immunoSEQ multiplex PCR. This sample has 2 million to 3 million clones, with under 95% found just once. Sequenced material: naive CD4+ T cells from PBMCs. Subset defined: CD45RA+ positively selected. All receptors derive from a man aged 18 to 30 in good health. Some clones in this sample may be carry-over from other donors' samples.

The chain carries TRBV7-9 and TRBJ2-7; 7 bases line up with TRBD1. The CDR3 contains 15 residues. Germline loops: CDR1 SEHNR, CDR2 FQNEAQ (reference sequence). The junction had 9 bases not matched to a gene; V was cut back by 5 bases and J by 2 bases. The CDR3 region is CASSPYRDSPYEQYF. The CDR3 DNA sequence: TGTGCCAGCAGCCCATATAGGGACAGTCCCTACGAGCAGTACTTC. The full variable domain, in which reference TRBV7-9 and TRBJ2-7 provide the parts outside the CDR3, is DTGVSQNPRHKITKRGQNVTFRCDPISEHNRLYWYRQTLGQGPEFLTYFQNEAQLEKSRLLSDRFSAERPKGSFSTLEIQRTEQGDSAMYLCASSPYRDSPYEQYFGPGTRLTVT.

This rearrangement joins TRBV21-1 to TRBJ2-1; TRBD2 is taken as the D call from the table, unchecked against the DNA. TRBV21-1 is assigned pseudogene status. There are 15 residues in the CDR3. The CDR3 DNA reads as TGTGCCAGCAGCAAAGGGCTAGCGGATGTGGGTGAGCAGTTCTTC. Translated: CASSKGLADVGEQFF.

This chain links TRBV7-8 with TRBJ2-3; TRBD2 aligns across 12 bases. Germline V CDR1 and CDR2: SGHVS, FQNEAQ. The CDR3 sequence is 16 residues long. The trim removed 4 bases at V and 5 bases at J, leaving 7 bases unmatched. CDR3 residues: CASSSRLAGVQDTQYF. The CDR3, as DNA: TGTGCCAGCAGCTCGCGACTAGCGGGAGTACAAGATACGCAGTATTTT.

CDR3 amino acids: CASSPRVTGNTIYF. The CDR3 DNA is TGTGCCAGCAGCCCTAGGGTGACTGGAAACACCATATATTTT. The chain recombines TRBV7-8 with TRBJ1-3; D gene unclear. The V gene's germline CDR1 is SGHVS and CDR2 FQNEAQ. V lost 5 bases and J 2 bases, leaving 10 bases between the germline ends. This CDR3 is 14 amino acids long.

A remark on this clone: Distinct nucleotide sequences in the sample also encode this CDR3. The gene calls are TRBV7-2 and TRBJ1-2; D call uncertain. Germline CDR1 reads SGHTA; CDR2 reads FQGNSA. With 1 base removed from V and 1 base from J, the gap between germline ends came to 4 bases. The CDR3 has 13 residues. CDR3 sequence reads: CASSLGVNYGYTF. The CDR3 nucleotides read TGTGCCAGCAGCTTAGGAGTTAACTATGGCTACACCTTC.

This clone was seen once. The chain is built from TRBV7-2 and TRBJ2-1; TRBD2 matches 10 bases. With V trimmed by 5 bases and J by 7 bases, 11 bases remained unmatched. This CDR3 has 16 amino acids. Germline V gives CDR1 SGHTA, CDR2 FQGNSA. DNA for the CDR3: TGTGCCAGCAGCCCTCTAAGCCTAGCGGGAGCTAATGAGCAGTTCTTC. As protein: CASSPLSLAGANEQFF. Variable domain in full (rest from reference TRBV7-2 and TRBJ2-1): GAGVSQSPSNKVTEKGKDVELRCDPISGHTALYWYRQSLGQGLEFLIYFQGNSAPDKSGLPSDRFSAERTGGSVSTLTIQRTQQEDSAVYLCASSPLSLAGANEQFFGPGTRLTVL.

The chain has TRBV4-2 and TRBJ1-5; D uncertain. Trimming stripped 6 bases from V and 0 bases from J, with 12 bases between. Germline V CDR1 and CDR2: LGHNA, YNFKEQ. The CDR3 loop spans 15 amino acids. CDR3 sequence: CASRNGQNSNQPQHF. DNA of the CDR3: TGTGCCAGCAGAAACGGGCAGAATAGCAATCAGCCCCAGCATTTT.

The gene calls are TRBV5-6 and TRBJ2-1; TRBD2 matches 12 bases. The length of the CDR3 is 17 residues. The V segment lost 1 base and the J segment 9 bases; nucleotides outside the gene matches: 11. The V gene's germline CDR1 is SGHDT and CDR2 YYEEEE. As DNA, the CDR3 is TGTGCCAGCAGCTTGCGTACTAGCGGGAGGATGCGGGCTGAGCAGTTCTTC. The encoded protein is CASSLRTSGRMRAEQFF.

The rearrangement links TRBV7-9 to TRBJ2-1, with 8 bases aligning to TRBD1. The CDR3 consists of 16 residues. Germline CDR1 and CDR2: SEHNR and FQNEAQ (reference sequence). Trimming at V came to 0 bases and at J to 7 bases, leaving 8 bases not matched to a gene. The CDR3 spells CASSLAATGEMNEQFF. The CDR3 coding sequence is TGTGCCAGCAGCTTAGCGGCGACAGGGGAGATGAATGAGCAGTTCTTC.

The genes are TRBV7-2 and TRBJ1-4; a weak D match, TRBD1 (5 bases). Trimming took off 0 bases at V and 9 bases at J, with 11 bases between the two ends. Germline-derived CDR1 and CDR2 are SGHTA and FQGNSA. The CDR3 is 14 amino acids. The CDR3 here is CASSLALAGKKLFF. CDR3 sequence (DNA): TGTGCCAGCAGCTTAGCGTTGGCAGGGAAAAAACTGTTTTTT. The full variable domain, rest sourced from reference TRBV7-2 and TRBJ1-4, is GAGVSQSPSNKVTEKGKDVELRCDPISGHTALYWYRQSLGQGLEFLIYFQGNSAPDKSGLPSDRFSAERTGGSVSTLTIQRTQQEDSAVYLCASSLALAGKKLFFGSGTQLSVL.

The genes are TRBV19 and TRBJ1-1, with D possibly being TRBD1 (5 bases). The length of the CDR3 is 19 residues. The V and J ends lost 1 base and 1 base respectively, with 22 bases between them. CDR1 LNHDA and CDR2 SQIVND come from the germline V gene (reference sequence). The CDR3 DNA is TGTGCCAGTAGTATAGTTGGGGGATCTTCATCCGCCTCGAACACTGAAGCTTTCTTT. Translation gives CASSIVGGSSSASNTEAFF.

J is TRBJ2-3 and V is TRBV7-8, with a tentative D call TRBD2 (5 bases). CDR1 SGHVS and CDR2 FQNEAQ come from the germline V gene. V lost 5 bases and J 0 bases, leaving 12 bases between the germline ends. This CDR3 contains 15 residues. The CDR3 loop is CASSPRERSTDTQYF. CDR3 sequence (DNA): TGTGCCAGCAGCCCTAGGGAGCGAAGCACAGATACGCAGTATTTT.

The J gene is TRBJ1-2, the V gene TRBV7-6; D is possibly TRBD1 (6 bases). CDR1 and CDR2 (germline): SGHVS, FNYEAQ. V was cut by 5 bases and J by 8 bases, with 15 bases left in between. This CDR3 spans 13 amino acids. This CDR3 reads CASSPDRGGGYTF. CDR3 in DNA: TGTGCCAGCAGCCCCGATCGGGGGGGCGGCTACACCTTC.

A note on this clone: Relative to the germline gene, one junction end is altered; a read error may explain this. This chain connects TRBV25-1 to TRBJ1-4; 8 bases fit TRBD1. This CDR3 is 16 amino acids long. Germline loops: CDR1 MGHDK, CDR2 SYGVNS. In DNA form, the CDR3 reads TGTGCCAGCAGTGACACTAGTCCCGGCCACAGGGGGAAACTGCTTTTT. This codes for CASSDTSPGHRGKLLF. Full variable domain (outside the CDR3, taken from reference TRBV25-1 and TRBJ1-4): EADIYQTPRYLVIGTGKKITLECSQTMGHDKMYWYQQDPGMELHLIHYSYGVNSTEKGDLSSESTVSRIRTEHFPLTLESARPSHTSQYLCASSDTSPGHRGKLLFGSGTQLSVL.

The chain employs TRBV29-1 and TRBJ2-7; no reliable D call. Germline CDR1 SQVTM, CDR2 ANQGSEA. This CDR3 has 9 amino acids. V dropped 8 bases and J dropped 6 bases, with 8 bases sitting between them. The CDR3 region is CSPGSEQYF. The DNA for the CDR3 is TGCAGCCCTGGCTCCGAGCAGTACTTC.

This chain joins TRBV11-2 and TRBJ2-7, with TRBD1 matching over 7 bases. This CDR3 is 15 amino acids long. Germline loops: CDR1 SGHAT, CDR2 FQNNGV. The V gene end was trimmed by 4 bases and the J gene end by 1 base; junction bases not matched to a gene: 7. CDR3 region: CASSSPQGSSYEQYF. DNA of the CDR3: TGTGCCAGCAGCTCACCACAGGGGTCTTCCTACGAGCAGTACTTC. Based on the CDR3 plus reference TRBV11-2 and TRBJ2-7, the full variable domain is EAGVAQSPRYKIIEKRQSVAFWCNPISGHATLYWYQQILGQGPKLLIQFQNNGVVDDSQLPKDRFSAERLKGVDSTLKIQPAKLEDSAVYLCASSSPQGSSYEQYFGPGTRLTVT.

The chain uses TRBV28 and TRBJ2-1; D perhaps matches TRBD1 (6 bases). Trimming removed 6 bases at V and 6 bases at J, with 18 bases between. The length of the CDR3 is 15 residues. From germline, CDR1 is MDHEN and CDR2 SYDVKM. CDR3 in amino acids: CASSTTGLFSNEQFF. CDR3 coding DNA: TGTGCCAGCAGCACGACAGGACTCTTCTCCAATGAGCAGTTCTTC.

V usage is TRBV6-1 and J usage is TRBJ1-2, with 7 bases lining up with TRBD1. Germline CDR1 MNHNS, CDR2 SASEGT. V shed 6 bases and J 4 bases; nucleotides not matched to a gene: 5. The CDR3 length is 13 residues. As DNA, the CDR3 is TGTGCCAGCAGCGGGACAGCCTTCTATGGCTACACCTTC. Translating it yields CASSGTAFYGYTF.

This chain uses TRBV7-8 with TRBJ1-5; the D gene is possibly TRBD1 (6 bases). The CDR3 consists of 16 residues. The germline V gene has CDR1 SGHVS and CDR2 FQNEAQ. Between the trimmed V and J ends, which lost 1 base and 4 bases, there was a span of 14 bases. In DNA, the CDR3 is TGTGCCAGCAGCTTAGACAGGGTTTTGGGGAATCAGCCCCAGCATTTT. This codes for CASSLDRVLGNQPQHF.